A single sample gave rise to the 7 T cell receptor beta chains below, sequenced in a study of cytomegalovirus exposure and HLA in healthy donors. With 60 Vbeta and 13 Jbeta primers, the PCR was carried out. The assay was immunoSEQ multiplex PCR, and TCRdb's table has in-frame clones only and misses some. The sample has 70,000 to 85,000 clones, about two thirds seen once. Sample: PBMCs. All receptors come from a man in his thirties or forties in good health and CMV-seropositive.

The chain employs TRBV19 and TRBJ2-7; TRBD2 might be the D (5 bases). Looked up from germline, CDR1 is LNHDA and CDR2 is SQIVND (reference sequence). Trimming took off 4 bases at V and 4 bases at J, with 11 bases between the two ends. The CDR3 length is 13 residues. CDR3 protein: CASSTGPGYEQYF. CDR3 nucleotide sequence: TGTGCCAGTAGTACGGGTCCGGGGTACGAGCAGTACTTC. The complete variable domain, with remaining parts taken from reference TRBV19 and TRBJ2-7, reads DGGITQSPKYLFRKEGQNVTLSCEQNLNHDAMYWYRQDPGQGLRLIYYSQIVNDFQKGDIAEGYSVSREKKESFPLTVTSAQKNPTAFYLCASSTGPGYEQYFGPGTRLTVT.

V usage is TRBV6-1 and J usage is TRBJ1-4, with 7 bases aligning to TRBD1. V lost 0 bases and J lost 0; bases outside the gene matches: 16. CDR3 length: 21 amino acids. CDR1 is MNHNS and CDR2 is SASEGT in the germline V gene. The DNA of the CDR3 is TGTGCCAGCAGTGAAGCGTTTTGGGTTCTGACAGGGCTAACAACTAATGAAAAACTGTTTTTT. Encoded protein: CASSEAFWVLTGLTTNEKLFF.

V is TRBV25-1 and J is TRBJ2-5; D gene ambiguous. The last part of the DNA fits TRBJ2-7 better; the J call may be wrong. There are 11 residues in the CDR3. The V gene's germline CDR1 is MGHDK and CDR2 SYGVNS. Here the CDR3 reads CASSVSYEQYF. The CDR3, as DNA: TGTGCCAGCAGTGTCTCCTACGAGCAGTACTTC.

V and J are TRBV10-3 and TRBJ1-2; 8 bases agree with TRBD1. There are 15 residues in the CDR3. V lost 1 base and J lost 6; bases outside the gene matches: 7. Germline CDR1 and CDR2: ENHRY and SYGVKD. The CDR3 nucleotides are TGTGCCATCAGTGAGTGGACAGGGCCCTCCGATGGCTACACCTTC. Translation: CAISEWTGPSDGYTF.

The rearrangement links TRBV7-2 to TRBJ2-4, with TRBD1 matching 9 bases. The CDR3 runs to 16 residues. From germline, CDR1 is SGHTA and CDR2 FQGNSA. Trimming took 2 bases from V and 6 from J; bases not matched to a gene: 8. In DNA, the CDR3 is TGTGCCAGCAGCTTATTCAACAGGGGGCGCGGAAACATTCAGTACTTC. As protein: CASSLFNRGRGNIQYF. The full variable domain, completed using reference TRBV7-2 and TRBJ2-4, is GAGVSQSPSNKVTEKGKDVELRCDPISGHTALYWYRQSLGQGLEFLIYFQGNSAPDKSGLPSDRFSAERTGGSVSTLTIQRTQQEDSAVYLCASSLFNRGRGNIQYFGAGTRLSVL.

V gene TRBV28 combines with J gene TRBJ2-1; 10 nucleotides align to TRBD2. V lost 5 bases to trimming and J lost 2 bases; unmatched junction nucleotides: 6. Germline V lookup: CDR1 MDHEN, CDR2 SYDVKM. The CDR3 is 16 amino acids. CDR3 loop: CASSTRTSGAYNEQFF. For the CDR3, the DNA is TGTGCCAGCAGTACAAGGACTAGCGGTGCCTACAATGAGCAGTTCTTC.

V gene TRBV14 combines with J gene TRBJ2-7, with D maybe TRBD2 (6 bases). Germline CDR1 SGHDN, CDR2 FVKESK. CDR3 size: 15 residues. Trimming stripped 3 bases from V and 5 bases from J, with 17 bases between. The CDR3 DNA sequence: TGTGCCAGCAGCCATCGGGACTCCAGAAGGAACGAGCAGTACTTC. Protein: CASSHRDSRRNEQYF.